One sample yielded the 15 T cell receptor beta chains listed below, sequenced in a study of T cells after yellow fever vaccination. TCRdb itself ran the 5' RACE reads through MiXCR, one entry per CDR3 protein. Of 620,000 or so distinct CDR3 sequences in the sample, about a sixth are singletons; the top ten hold about 18%. Sequencing was performed on PBMCs, taken around 5 days after the first yellow fever vaccination. Receptors originate from a man between 18 and 35 years old who received the YFV17D yellow fever vaccine.

The chain links TRBV5-5 to TRBJ2-7, with unresolved D. The V and J ends lost 4 bases and 2 bases respectively, with 16 bases between them. The germline gives CDR1 SGHKS, CDR2 YYEKEE (reference sequence). The CDR3 spans 15 residues. This chain's CDR3 is CASSPAMAAAYEQYF. The CDR3 DNA is TGTGCCAGCAGCCCGGCGATGGCGGCAGCCTACGAGCAGTACTTC.

The chain links TRBV12-3 or TRBV12-4 to TRBJ1-5; TRBD1 might be the D (5 bases). This CDR3 is 15 amino acids long. V lost 6 bases and J 0 bases, leaving 12 bases between the germline ends. CDR3 DNA: TGTGCCAGCAGGAGGACATTTACTAGCAATCAGCCCCAGCATTTT. Amino acid sequence: CASRRTFTSNQPQHF.

This chain uses TRBV6-2 or TRBV6-3 with TRBJ1-2; D gene ambiguous. Germline loops: CDR1 MNHEY, CDR2 SVGEGT. Trimming pared 6 bases from V and 5 bases from J, leaving 13 bases between. The CDR3 spans 13 residues. The CDR3: CASRPEGRYGYTF. The CDR3, as DNA: TGTGCCAGCAGACCAGAAGGACGGTATGGCTACACCTTC.

The V call is TRBV20-1, the J call TRBJ1-4, with 8 positions matching TRBD1. The CDR3 loop spans 17 amino acids. V was clipped by 5 bases and J by 0 bases; unmatched bases: 11. From germline, CDR1 is DFQATT and CDR2 SNEGSKA (reference sequence). The CDR3 is CSAPDQGAITTNEKLFF. In nucleotides, the CDR3 is TGCAGTGCTCCTGACCAGGGGGCGATAACAACTAATGAAAAACTGTTTTTT.

This clonotype came up a few times. This chain uses TRBV28 with TRBJ2-2, with D maybe TRBD2 (5 bases). CDR3 length: 13 amino acids. Germline V gives CDR1 MDHEN, CDR2 SYDVKM. V was shortened by 5 bases and J by 6 bases, with 10 bases between the two germline ends. For the CDR3, the DNA is TGTGCCAGCAGTGGACTGGGCGCCGGGGAGCTGTTTTTT. It yields the protein CASSGLGAGELFF.

The genes are TRBV2 and TRBJ1-2; 7 nucleotides agree with TRBD1. CDR3 length: 14 residues. J was trimmed by 3 bases and V by 5 bases; bases with no gene match: 6. Germline CDR1 reads SNHLY; CDR2 reads FYNNEI. CDR3 region: CASSSTGSDYGYTF. CDR3 nucleotides: TGTGCCAGCAGTTCGACAGGGTCTGACTATGGCTACACCTTC. Full variable domain (rest looked up from reference TRBV2 and TRBJ1-2): EPEVTQTPSHQVTQMGQEVILRCVPISNHLYFYWYRQILGQKVEFLVSFYNNEISEKSEIFDDQFSVERPDGSNFTLKIRSTKLEDSAMYFCASSSTGSDYGYTFGSGTRLTVV.

Ten or more counts support this clonotype. The rearrangement joins TRBV7-9 to TRBJ1-3, with D possibly being TRBD1 (5 bases). Per germline, CDR1 SEHNR and CDR2 FQNEAQ (reference sequence). This CDR3 contains 16 residues. With 7 bases removed from V and 4 bases from J, the gap between germline ends came to 20 bases. The DNA of the CDR3 is TGTGCCAGCACCGTCCCCGGGGGGTCCTCCGGAAACACCATATATTTT. This sequence encodes CASTVPGGSSGNTIYF.

The chain couples TRBV27 to TRBJ2-6; D remains ambiguous. Deletions cut 8 bases from V and 0 bases from J, with 8 bases between. Germline values: CDR1 MNHEY, CDR2 SMNVEV (reference sequence). The CDR3 is 14 amino acids. The CDR3 DNA reads as TGTGCCAGCGCCGGACGCTCTGGGGCCAACGTCCTGACTTTC. Its translation is CASAGRSGANVLTF.

This sequence joins TRBV5-1 and TRBJ2-4; a weak D match, TRBD1 (6 bases). Germline lookup yields CDR1 SGHRS and CDR2 YFSETQ. Trimming left V 2 bases short and J 0 bases short, with 18 bases between. The CDR3 sequence is 18 residues long. CDR3 loop: CASSFRTRGSLAKNIQYF. The CDR3 bases are TGCGCCAGCAGCTTTCGTACCAGGGGATCCTTAGCCAAAAACATTCAGTACTTC.

The chain joins TRBV9 to TRBJ1-1; a possible D gene is TRBD1 (6 bases). V lost 4 bases and J 4 bases, leaving 11 bases between the germline ends. Germline V gene data show CDR1 as SGDLS and CDR2 as YYNGEE. The CDR3 contains 13 residues. The CDR3 DNA sequence: TGTGCCAGCAGCCACAGGGAGGCCACTGAAGCTTTCTTT. It encodes CASSHREATEAFF.

The chain links TRBV29-1 to TRBJ2-7, with a tentative D call TRBD2 (5 bases). CDR1 and CDR2 (germline): SQVTM, ANQGSEA. The CDR3 has 13 residues. Trimming shortened V by 7 bases and J by 1 base, and 14 bases separated the two germline ends. Here the CDR3 DNA reads TGCAGCGGATCACCGAGGACTTCCTACGAGCAGTACTTC. It codes for CSGSPRTSYEQYF.

This clonotype was seen more than once but under ten times. The chain is built from TRBV7-9 and TRBJ2-1; D is unclear. V gave up 10 bases and J gave up 6 bases, with 13 bases separating them. The CDR3 has 12 residues. The V gene's germline CDR1 is SEHNR and CDR2 FQNEAQ (reference sequence). The CDR3 nucleotides are TGTGCCATCAGATTGTCCGGCAATGAGCAGTTCTTC. Residues: CAIRLSGNEQFF.

This clonotype was recorded a few times. This sequence joins TRBV7-9 and TRBJ2-2; 7 bases match TRBD1. After removal of 5 bases from V and 1 base from J, the junction contained 4 bases not matched to a gene. Germline CDR1 reads SEHNR; CDR2 reads FQNEAQ (reference sequence). This CDR3 region has 15 residues. CDR3 residues: CASSLRDRNTGELFF. CDR3 nucleotide sequence: TGTGCCAGCAGCCTCCGGGACAGGAACACCGGGGAGCTGTTTTTT.

This clonotype came up a few times. The chain links TRBV5-1 to TRBJ2-3; 9 bases align to TRBD1. This CDR3 spans 15 amino acids. V was pared by 0 bases and J by 4 bases, with 3 bases of the junction left unmatched. Germline V gene sequence: CDR1 SGHRS, CDR2 YFSETQ. The DNA for the CDR3 is TGCGCCAGCAGCTTGGTTGGGACAGGGCCAGATACGCAGTATTTT. This codes for CASSLVGTGPDTQYF.

The rearrangement joins TRBV5-6 to TRBJ2-7; 8 bases map to TRBD1. Looked up from germline, CDR1 is SGHDT and CDR2 is YYEEEE. V was clipped by 4 bases and J by 4 bases; unmatched bases: 7. The CDR3 has 14 amino acids. The CDR3 region has the DNA TGTGCCAGCAGCGCCCACAGGGGGTTTTACGAGCAGTACTTC. Translating gives CASSAHRGFYEQYF.